This T cell receptor beta chain emerged from a study of blood T cell repertoires in COVID-19. Study in general: From the United States, Italy and Spain came samples of acute and convalescent COVID-19.

TCRdb's table, derived via immunoSEQ multiplex PCR, lists solely in-frame clones and lacks some. The repertoire holds hundreds of thousands of clones, 85% to 90% seen once, with around 1.7% in the top ten. Participants came from roughly 24 US areas, aged roughly 18 to 89 years. Per the germline V gene, CDR1 is SNHLY and CDR2 is FYNNEI. This CDR3 region has 14 residues. The V end lost 6 bases, the J end lost 0 bases, and 8 bases lay between the germline ends. Sequencing was carried out using PBMCs or T cells enriched from blood (not recorded which). This TCR was recovered from a man in his forties who had recovered from COVID-19. The genes are TRBV2 and TRBJ1-4, with D uncertain. CDR3 region: CASSQLATNEKLFF. DNA of the CDR3: TGTGCCAGCAGCCAACTCGCAACTAATGAAAAACTGTTTTTT.